Below are 32 T cell receptor beta chains sequenced from a single sample in a study of regulatory T cells in long-lasting Graves disease. In building TCR beta libraries, iRepertoire HTBI primers were used together with Arm-PCR of CDR3 regions. MiXCR was run by TCRdb on the multiplex PCR reads, yielding one entry per CDR3 protein. The profile covers 350,000 to 450,000 distinct CDR3 sequences, with over 12% appearing a single time and about 7.8% taken by the ten largest. Time point: newly diagnosed GD, antithyroid drugs for less than 3 months. PBMC-extracted RNA yielded the TCR library. These data were also reused for a study on T cells in Graves' hyperthyroidism and ophthalmopathy.

Here the sequenced sample was peripheral blood mononuclear cells (PBMCs), taken at new diagnosis, from a patient treated with antithyroid drugs. Receptors originate from a woman between 35 and 50 years old with Graves disease.

As regards this clonotype: A read error may explain this, as a much larger clone is one base away. The genes are TRBV10-3 and TRBJ1-5; 9 positions agree with TRBD1. The CDR3 has 18 amino acids. V lost 7 bases and J lost 2; bases outside the gene matches: 15. Germline CDR1 is ENHRY and CDR2 is SYGVKD. CDR3 coding DNA: TGTGCCATCATGCTGCTACGGACAGGGGATTATGGCAATCAGCCCCAGCATTTT. Amino acids: CAIMLLRTGDYGNQPQHF.

Ten or more counts support this clonotype. The CDR3 region is CSVALLANYGYTF. The CDR3 DNA reads as TGCAGCGTAGCCCTACTCGCTAACTATGGCTACACCTTC. The gene calls are TRBV29-1 and TRBJ1-2; unclear D gene. Deletions cut 6 bases from V and 0 bases from J, with 11 bases between. The V gene's germline CDR1 is SQVTM and CDR2 ANQGSEA. CDR3 length: 13 residues.

This clonotype was recorded many times. V is TRBV28 and J is TRBJ2-3; D is unresolved. Between the trimmed V and J ends, which lost 2 bases and 4 bases, there was a span of 10 bases. The CDR3 sequence is 14 residues long. Germline loops: CDR1 MDHEN, CDR2 SYDVKM. The CDR3: CASSLAGVSDTQYF. CDR3 nucleotide sequence: TGTGCCAGCAGTTTAGCTGGAGTTTCAGATACGCAGTATTTT.

This clonotype has a handful of counts. V is TRBV3-1 and J is TRBJ2-5; 9 positions agree with TRBD2. Germline CDR1 LGHDT, CDR2 YNNKEL (reference sequence). The CDR3 is 17 amino acids. With V trimmed by 1 base and J by 4 bases, 10 bases remained unmatched. The CDR3 DNA follows: TGTGCCAGCAGCCAAGGTTTAGGCGGGAGGGCAAGAGAGACCCAGTACTTC. As protein: CASSQGLGGRARETQYF.

Ten or more counts support this clonotype. The chain employs TRBV28 and TRBJ2-3, with D possibly being TRBD2 (7 bases). The V and J ends lost 1 base and 4 bases respectively, with 18 bases between them. The V gene's germline CDR1 is MDHEN and CDR2 SYDVKM. The CDR3 consists of 17 residues. Here the CDR3 DNA reads TGTGCCAGCAGTTTATCGTGGGGGCGGGGGAAGCCAGATACGCAGTATTTT. It specifies CASSLSWGRGKPDTQYF.

This clonotype came up many times. The chain uses TRBV9 and TRBJ1-1; D gene ambiguous. This CDR3 is built from 14 residues. With 0 bases removed from V and 2 bases from J, the gap between germline ends came to 8 bases. Germline assignment: CDR1 SGDLS and CDR2 YYNGEE. The CDR3 region has the DNA TGTGCCAGCAGCGTAGTGGCAGAAAACACTGAAGCTTTCTTT. Translated, it gives CASSVVAENTEAFF.

This clonotype was found many times. The chain has TRBV24-1 and TRBJ2-2; unclear D gene. The V end was cut by 8 bases, the J end by 0 bases, with 6 bases between. The CDR3 runs to 13 residues. Looked up from germline, CDR1 is KGHDR and CDR2 is SFDVKD. The CDR3: CATTYANTGELFF. DNA for the CDR3: TGTGCCACCACGTATGCGAACACCGGGGAGCTGTTTTTT.

The V gene is TRBV20-1, the J gene TRBJ2-1; no clear D. This CDR3 has 14 residues. Between the trimmed V and J ends, which lost 6 bases and 0 bases, there was a span of 12 bases. Germline V gene sequence: CDR1 DFQATT, CDR2 SNEGSKA (reference sequence). CDR3 nucleotide sequence: TGCAGTGCACACACCCTCAGCTCCTACAATGAGCAGTTCTTC. Translating gives CSAHTLSSYNEQFF.

This clonotype came up many times. The chain uses TRBV7-9 and TRBJ2-3, with D perhaps matching TRBD1 (5 bases). CDR3 length equals 13 residues. Trimming cost V 10 bases and J 2 bases, with 13 bases left between them. CDR1 SEHNR and CDR2 FQNEAQ come from the germline V gene (reference sequence). The CDR3 protein is CATQTEYTDTQYF. In nucleotides, the CDR3 is TGTGCCACCCAGACAGAGTACACAGATACGCAGTATTTT.

This clonotype was seen at least ten times. The chain joins TRBV28 to TRBJ2-7; 7 positions match TRBD2. The CDR3 length is 17 residues. CDR1 is MDHEN and CDR2 is SYDVKM in the germline V gene. V lost 4 bases and J lost 2; bases outside the gene matches: 14. CDR3 DNA sequence: TGTGCCAGCAGTTCCCCCGATACTAGCGACTTACCCTACGAGCAGTACTTC. Residues: CASSSPDTSDLPYEQYF.

This clonotype was picked up many times. The chain recombines TRBV12-3 or TRBV12-4 with TRBJ2-3; D uncertain. Trimming took 6 bases from V and 0 from J, leaving 16 bases between them. This CDR3 comprises 16 residues. Here the CDR3 reads CASSMVLESSTDTQYF. The CDR3 nucleotides are TGTGCCAGCAGCATGGTCCTAGAGTCTAGCACAGATACGCAGTATTTT.

This clonotype was picked up a small number of times. The chain carries TRBV7-9 and TRBJ2-7; 9 bases align to TRBD1. Trimming took 5 bases from V and 1 from J; bases not matched to a gene: 6. The germline V gene encodes CDR1 SEHNR and CDR2 FQNEAQ (reference sequence). The CDR3 runs 15 residues. CDR3 protein: CASSRAGTGSYEQYF. CDR3 nucleotides: TGTGCCAGCAGCCGAGCCGGGACAGGGTCCTACGAGCAGTACTTC. The variable domain in full, with the rest retrieved from reference TRBV7-9 and TRBJ2-7, is DTGVSQNPRHKITKRGQNVTFRCDPISEHNRLYWYRQTLGQGPEFLTYFQNEAQLEKSRLLSDRFSAERPKGSFSTLEIQRTEQGDSAMYLCASSRAGTGSYEQYFGPGTRLTVT.

This sequence joins TRBV3-1 and TRBJ2-1; 8 bases are shared with TRBD2. The J call may be mistaken, given a closer DNA end match to TRBJ2-5. The CDR3 has 15 residues. Germline CDR1 reads LGHDT; CDR2 reads YNNKEL (reference sequence). In DNA, the CDR3 is TGTGCCAGCAGCCAAGCAGGACTAGCCCGGGAGACCCAGTACTTC. Protein sequence: CASSQAGLARETQYF.

This clonotype has ten or more counts. CDR3 protein: CASSLAGTGYYETQYF. DNA of the CDR3: TGTGCCAGCAGCTTAGCCGGGACAGGGTATTACGAGACCCAGTACTTC. The chain combines TRBV7-2 with TRBJ2-5, with TRBD1 identical over 9 bases. Trimming at V came to 0 bases and at J to 5 bases, leaving 7 bases not matched to a gene. CDR1 SGHTA and CDR2 FQGNSA come from the germline V gene. CDR3 length: 16 residues.

This rearrangement joins TRBV18 to TRBJ1-4; 9 nucleotides align to TRBD1. Trimming at V came to 0 bases and at J to 5 bases, leaving 1 base not matched to a gene. The CDR3 consists of 15 residues. Germline V gene sequence: CDR1 KGHSH, CDR2 LQKENI. In DNA, the CDR3 is TGTGCCAGCTCACCACCGGACAGGGGAAATGAAAAACTGTTTTTT. Its translation: CASSPPDRGNEKLFF.

This clonotype occurred many times. V is TRBV27 and J is TRBJ2-3, with D possibly being TRBD1 (6 bases). Trimming left V 6 bases short and J 4 bases short, with 11 bases between. There are 13 residues in the CDR3. From germline, CDR1 is MNHEY and CDR2 SMNVEV (reference sequence). The CDR3 nucleotides read TGTGCCAGCAGACCACAGGGCTCAGATACGCAGTATTTT. It encodes CASRPQGSDTQYF.

Ten or more counts support this clonotype. The junction departs from germline at one end; a sequencing error may be responsible. The chain is built from TRBV18 and TRBJ1-1; D is possibly TRBD1 (6 bases). The CDR3 runs 13 residues. CDR1 is KGHSH, CDR2 LQKENI, per germline. The CDR3 loop reads CASSPGGRTEVFF. The DNA for the CDR3 is TGTGCCAGCTCACCAGGGGGGCGCACTGAAGTTTTCTTT.

The V gene is TRBV12-3 or TRBV12-4, the J gene TRBJ2-1; D uncertain. This CDR3 contains 12 residues. V was pared by 6 bases and J by 7 bases, with 10 bases between. CDR3 coding DNA: TGTGCCAGCAGCACGCCTAGGAATGAGCAGTTCTTC. It codes for CASSTPRNEQFF.

The rearrangement links TRBV20-1 to TRBJ2-1, with D perhaps being TRBD1 or TRBD2 (6 bases each). CDR1 and CDR2 from the germline V gene are DFQATT and SNEGSKA (reference sequence). The CDR3 extends over 13 amino acids. With 0 bases removed from V and 9 bases from J, the gap between germline ends came to 12 bases. CDR3 nucleotides: TGCAGTGCTAGAGATCCCGGGGGCGTTGAGCAGTTCTTC. Translating gives CSARDPGGVEQFF.

Ten or more counts support this clonotype. CDR3 residues: CASSRGISTEAFF. CDR3 bases: TGTGCCAGTAGTAGGGGAATCAGCACTGAAGCTTTCTTT. The chain is built from TRBV19 and TRBJ1-1; D gene uncertain. Germline CDR1 is LNHDA and CDR2 is SQIVND (reference sequence). The CDR3 sequence is 13 residues long. V shed 4 bases and J shed 4 bases, with 10 bases lying between them.

This clonotype was counted many times. The chain couples TRBV11-3 to TRBJ2-5, with D possibly TRBD1 on 6 matching bases. The germline V and J ends were trimmed by 5 bases and 4 bases, with 14 bases remaining between them. CDR3 size: 14 residues. Germline V lookup: CDR1 SGHNT, CDR2 YENEEA. CDR3 DNA: TGTGCCAGCAGCGAATTCACAGGGAGAGAGACCCAGTACTTC. It translates to CASSEFTGRETQYF. Full variable domain (outside the CDR3, taken from reference TRBV11-3 and TRBJ2-5): EAGVVQSPRYKIIEKKQPVAFWCNPISGHNTLYWYLQNLGQGPELLIRYENEEAVDDSQLPKDRFSAERLKGVDSTLKIQPAELGDSAVYLCASSEFTGRETQYFGPGTRLLVL.

In this sample, this clonotype turned up many times. The chain joins TRBV3-1 to TRBJ2-1, with 9 bases lining up with TRBD1. Germline trimming cut 2 bases from V and 7 bases from J; bases unmatched to any gene: 3. The CDR3 covers 14 residues. The germline V gene encodes CDR1 LGHDT and CDR2 YNNKEL (reference sequence). The CDR3 DNA is TGTGCCAGCAGCCAAAGGACAGGGGAAAATGAGCAGTTCTTC. It is translated as CASSQRTGENEQFF.

This clonotype was observed a few times. V gene TRBV13 combines with J gene TRBJ2-1; 9 positions match TRBD1. Germline V gene sequence: CDR1 PRHDT, CDR2 FYEKMQ (reference sequence). Germline trimming cut 5 bases from V and 4 bases from J; bases unmatched to any gene: 12. The CDR3 has 17 amino acids. CDR3 nucleotides: TGTGCCAGCAGCCCCGGGACAGGGCCCCCCTTATACAATGAGCAGTTCTTC. Translating it yields CASSPGTGPPLYNEQFF.

This rearrangement joins TRBV20-1 to TRBJ2-1; 7 bases match TRBD1. Trimming at V came to 2 bases and at J to 4 bases, leaving 11 bases not matched to a gene. Germline V gene lookup returns CDR1 DFQATT and CDR2 SNEGSKA (reference sequence). The CDR3 loop spans 16 amino acids. CDR3 sequence: CSARSPEAGGYNEQFF. The CDR3 DNA reads TGCAGTGCTAGATCCCCGGAGGCAGGGGGATACAATGAGCAGTTCTTC.

The gene calls are TRBV28 and TRBJ2-5, with D tentatively TRBD2 (6 bases). CDR1 is MDHEN and CDR2 is SYDVKM in the germline V gene. The CDR3 totals 13 residues. V shed 3 bases and J shed 7 bases, with 12 bases lying between them. CDR3 region: CASSLPWRGTQYF. The CDR3 nucleotides read TGTGCCAGCAGTTTGCCATGGAGGGGGACCCAGTACTTC.

In its sample, this clonotype was seen many times. The chain links TRBV2 to TRBJ2-5, with TRBD1 identical over 9 bases. V trimming: 6 bases; J trimming: 1 base; junction bases outside the gene matches: 3. From germline, CDR1 is SNHLY and CDR2 FYNNEI. CDR3 length equals 14 residues. The CDR3 region is CASSQTGGQETQYF. The CDR3 nucleotides read TGTGCCAGCAGCCAGACAGGGGGCCAAGAGACCCAGTACTTC.

This clonotype came up many times. The V gene is TRBV10-3, the J gene TRBJ2-1; 7 bases are shared with TRBD1. The CDR3 has 14 amino acids. V was pared by 3 bases and J by 7 bases, with 6 bases of the junction left unmatched. The V gene's germline CDR1 is ENHRY and CDR2 SYGVKD. CDR3 sequence: CAISEGRGINEQFF. CDR3 DNA sequence: TGTGCCATCAGTGAAGGCAGGGGGATAAATGAGCAGTTCTTC.

The rearrangement uses TRBV29-1 and TRBJ2-7; D not certain. Trimming left V 5 bases short and J 7 bases short, with 9 bases between. This CDR3 spans 10 amino acids. Germline-derived CDR1 and CDR2 are SQVTM and ANQGSEA. The CDR3 DNA reads TGCAGCGTTCGTTTGGGTGAGCAGTACTTC. Protein: CSVRLGEQYF.

Many counts were recorded for this clonotype. The CDR3 sequence: CSARDKDYGYTF. The DNA for the CDR3 is TGCAGTGCTAGAGATAAAGACTATGGCTACACCTTC. The chain recombines TRBV20-1 with TRBJ1-2; D uncertain. Trimming took 0 bases from V and 3 from J, leaving 5 bases between them. The CDR3 runs 12 residues. Germline CDR1 DFQATT, CDR2 SNEGSKA (reference sequence).

Notes on this clonotype: The junction differs from germline at one of its ends, possibly a read error. The CDR3 region has the DNA TGTGCCACCAGCGGAGACAGGGGGACTGAAGCTTTCTTT. Translating gives CATSGDRGTEAFF. The chain carries TRBV15 and TRBJ1-1, with 9 bases aligning to TRBD1. In germline, CDR1 is LNHNV, CDR2 YYDKDF (reference sequence). The length of the CDR3 is 13 residues.

The rearrangement uses TRBV19 and TRBJ1-5; D call uncertain. V was pared by 5 bases and J by 5 bases, with 16 bases between. This CDR3 region has 15 residues. Looked up from germline, CDR1 is LNHDA and CDR2 is SQIVND (reference sequence). In nucleotides, the CDR3 is TGTGCCAGTAGTCCGGGGTCCATTAGTGATCAGCCCCAGCATTTT. Encoded protein: CASSPGSISDQPQHF.

This clonotype was seen ten or more times. The chain couples TRBV7-8 to TRBJ2-1; 8 bases match TRBD2. The J segment lost 4 bases and the V segment lost 5 bases, leaving 10 bases of the junction unmatched. This CDR3 contains 16 residues. Germline V lookup: CDR1 SGHVS, CDR2 FQNEAQ. CDR3 DNA: TGTGCCAGCAGCCGGGGGCGGGAGGTTGGGTACAATGAGCAGTTCTTC. This translates into CASSRGREVGYNEQFF.